This TCR beta chain originates from a study of blood T cell repertoires in COVID-19. Study details: Nucleic acid was either cDNA or gDNA, and it came from T cells, B-cell-depleted T cells, or PBMCs.

The CDR3 runs 16 residues. The germline V gene encodes CDR1 SNHLY and CDR2 FYNNEI. Trimming cost V 6 bases and J 6 bases; bases outside gene matches: 12. The repertoire was sequenced with immunoSEQ multiplex PCR; TCRdb's copy has only in-frame clones and lacks some. Of more than 85,000 clones listed, about 80% are singletons. This rearrangement joins TRBV2 to TRBJ2-1; 9 bases agree with TRBD2. The sequenced sample was peripheral blood. This sequence originates from a man between 60 and 75 years old with acute or convalescent COVID-19. The CDR3 loop is CASRAWGAGGGNEQFF. The CDR3 DNA is TGTGCCAGCAGGGCGTGGGGAGCGGGAGGAGGCAATGAGCAGTTCTTC.